A selection of T cell receptor beta chains follows, all from one sample in a study of T-cell memory formation after mild COVID-19. TCRdb called the 5' RACE reads again in MiXCR, with one record for every CDR3 protein. Of some 110,000 distinct CDR3 sequences listed, roughly 12% are singletons. The material sequenced was PBMCs or a T cell subset sorted from them (not recorded which). The receptors shown here come from an adult woman who had mild COVID-19 (a few samples of this study predate the infection). Cell type and time point are not known. Both conserved end residues are part of each CDR3. Each record gives: V gene, J gene, D gene, clone size, CDR3 protein, CDR3 DNA. D genes are given only for firm matches. Where a row states a size, it is once, few, many or the class of an expanded clone; other rows omit it.

V gene: TRBV11-2; J gene: TRBJ2-2; D gene: NA; clone size: many; CDR3 protein: CASSRWQGNTGELFF; CDR3 DNA: TGTGCCAGCAGCCGTTGGCAGGGGAACACCGGGGAGCTGTTTTTT
V gene: TRBV15; J gene: TRBJ2-6; D gene: NA; clone size: many; CDR3 protein: CATSREDSSSGANVLTF; CDR3 DNA: TGTGCCACCAGCAGAGAGGACAGTTCCTCTGGGGCCAACGTCCTGACTTTC
V gene: TRBV20-1; J gene: TRBJ2-7; D gene: NA; clone size: NA; CDR3 protein: CSARWRDSPYEQYF; CDR3 DNA: TGCAGTGCTAGATGGCGGGACAGCCCCTACGAGCAGTACTTC
V gene: TRBV7-8; J gene: TRBJ2-2; D gene: TRBD2; clone size: few; CDR3 protein: CASTLGASGDTGELFF; CDR3 DNA: TGTGCCAGCACCCTAGGGGCTAGCGGAGACACCGGGGAGCTGTTTTTT
V gene: TRBV5-1; J gene: TRBJ2-1; D gene: NA; clone size: NA; CDR3 protein: CASTEVKASYNEQFF; CDR3 DNA: TGCGCCAGCACCGAAGTCAAGGCTTCCTACAATGAGCAGTTCTTC
V gene: TRBV12-3/TRBV12-4; J gene: TRBJ2-2; D gene: TRBD1; clone size: NA; CDR3 protein: CASSPWDRENTGELFF; CDR3 DNA: TGTGCCAGCAGCCCCTGGGACAGGGAGAACACCGGGGAGCTGTTTTTT
V gene: TRBV7-9; J gene: TRBJ2-7; D gene: TRBD1; clone size: many; CDR3 protein: CASSETGGYEQYF; CDR3 DNA: TGTGCCAGCAGCGAAACAGGGGGCTACGAGCAGTACTTC
V gene: TRBV19; J gene: TRBJ2-7; D gene: TRBD1; clone size: few; CDR3 protein: CASAPGQGAYEQYF; CDR3 DNA: TGTGCCAGTGCGCCGGGACAGGGGGCATACGAGCAGTACTTC
V gene: TRBV18; J gene: TRBJ2-1; D gene: NA; clone size: few; CDR3 protein: CASSPRGPRLGYEQFF; CDR3 DNA: TGTGCCAGCTCACCAAGGGGACCCCGCCTTGGCTATGAGCAGTTCTTC
V gene: TRBV6-4; J gene: TRBJ1-1; D gene: NA; clone size: NA; CDR3 protein: CASSDTGMNTEAFF; CDR3 DNA: TGTGCCAGCAGCGACACAGGGATGAACACTGAAGCTTTCTTT
V gene: TRBV7-6; J gene: TRBJ1-2; D gene: TRBD1; clone size: few; CDR3 protein: CASSARQGGRYGYTF; CDR3 DNA: TGTGCCAGCAGCGCACGACAGGGGGGGAGGTATGGCTACACCTTC
V gene: TRBV5-1; J gene: TRBJ2-7; D gene: NA; clone size: many; CDR3 protein: CASSLYTGDEQYF; CDR3 DNA: TGCGCCAGCAGCTTATACACAGGAGACGAGCAGTACTTC
V gene: TRBV4-1; J gene: TRBJ2-1; D gene: TRBD2; clone size: medium-sized; CDR3 protein: CASSHIAGDGNEQFF; CDR3 DNA: TGCGCCAGCAGCCATATAGCGGGAGATGGGAATGAGCAGTTCTTC
V gene: TRBV20-1; J gene: TRBJ1-1; D gene: NA; clone size: many; CDR3 protein: CSARDGRDTEAFF; CDR3 DNA: TGCAGTGCTAGAGATGGGAGGGACACTGAAGCTTTCTTT
V gene: TRBV2; J gene: TRBJ2-1; D gene: TRBD1; clone size: NA; CDR3 protein: CASSDRDYNEQFF; CDR3 DNA: TGTGCCAGCAGCGACAGGGACTACAATGAGCAGTTCTTC
V gene: TRBV29-1; J gene: TRBJ2-3; D gene: NA; clone size: NA; CDR3 protein: CSVASGLDTQYF; CDR3 DNA: TGCAGCGTTGCATCTGGTTTGGATACGCAGTATTTT
V gene: TRBV12-3/TRBV12-4; J gene: TRBJ2-3; D gene: NA; clone size: many; CDR3 protein: CASSLPGDTQYF; CDR3 DNA: TGTGCCAGCAGTTTACCAGGCGATACGCAGTATTTT
V gene: TRBV4-1; J gene: TRBJ2-3; D gene: TRBD2; clone size: few; CDR3 protein: CASSSLAGGAADTQYF; CDR3 DNA: TGCGCCAGCAGCTCTCTAGCGGGAGGGGCGGCAGATACGCAGTATTTT
V gene: TRBV6-2/TRBV6-3; J gene: TRBJ2-4; D gene: NA; clone size: few; CDR3 protein: CASSYSLDIQYF; CDR3 DNA: TGTGCCAGCAGTTACTCATTAGACATTCAGTACTTC
V gene: TRBV7-9; J gene: TRBJ1-2; D gene: NA; clone size: many; CDR3 protein: CASSNLDRNYGYTF; CDR3 DNA: TGTGCCAGCAGCAACCTAGACCGAAACTATGGCTACACCTTC
V gene: TRBV15; J gene: TRBJ2-3; D gene: NA; clone size: NA; CDR3 protein: CATSNDRGADTQYF; CDR3 DNA: TGTGCCACCAGCAACGACAGAGGTGCAGATACGCAGTATTTT
V gene: TRBV7-9; J gene: TRBJ2-5; D gene: NA; clone size: NA; CDR3 protein: CASSSMAAGGETQYF; CDR3 DNA: TGTGCCAGCAGCTCAATGGCTGCCGGTGGGGAGACCCAGTACTTC
V gene: TRBV7-8; J gene: TRBJ2-1; D gene: NA; clone size: few; CDR3 protein: CASSLAGRYNEQFF; CDR3 DNA: TGTGCCAGCAGCTTAGCGGGACGGTACAATGAGCAGTTCTTC
V gene: TRBV5-1; J gene: TRBJ2-2; D gene: TRBD2; clone size: few; CDR3 protein: CASSYNGLAEINTGELFF; CDR3 DNA: TGCGCCAGCAGCTACAACGGACTAGCGGAGATTAACACCGGGGAGCTGTTTTTT
V gene: TRBV11-2; J gene: TRBJ2-3; D gene: TRBD2; clone size: NA; CDR3 protein: CASSLWTSGRVSDTQYF; CDR3 DNA: TGTGCCAGCAGCCTATGGACTAGCGGGAGGGTCTCAGATACGCAGTATTTT
V gene: TRBV6-6; J gene: TRBJ2-2; D gene: NA; clone size: few; CDR3 protein: CASSYSRGPGELFF; CDR3 DNA: TGTGCCAGCAGTTACTCTCGCGGCCCCGGGGAGCTGTTTTTT
V gene: TRBV7-3; J gene: TRBJ2-3; D gene: NA; clone size: NA; CDR3 protein: CASSSRARGDTQYF; CDR3 DNA: TGTGCCAGCAGCTCTCGCGCACGGGGAGATACGCAGTATTTT
V gene: TRBV6-5; J gene: TRBJ2-1; D gene: TRBD2; clone size: few; CDR3 protein: CASSRNVLARYNEQFF; CDR3 DNA: TGTGCCAGCAGCCGAAATGTACTAGCGCGCTACAATGAGCAGTTCTTC
V gene: TRBV7-8; J gene: TRBJ2-7; D gene: NA; clone size: many; CDR3 protein: CASSLDYEQYF; CDR3 DNA: TGTGCCAGCAGCTTAGACTACGAGCAGTACTTC